The 24 T cell receptor beta chains in this list originate from one sample, sequenced in a study of blood T cell repertoires in COVID-19. Repertoires were generated with immunoSEQ multiplex PCR, while TCRdb's copy carries only in-frame clones and drops some. The sample carries about 160,000 clones, 75% to 90% recorded once. The sample taken for sequencing was peripheral blood. The receptor source for this set is a human donor with acute or convalescent COVID-19. The donor label of this sample is uncertain.

CDR3 DNA: TGTGCCACCAGCAGAGGGGACAGCCGCCTTAATGAAAAACTGTTTTTT. Encoded protein: CATSRGDSRLNEKLFF. This sequence joins TRBV15 and TRBJ1-4; 7 positions match TRBD1. Germline assignment: CDR1 LNHNV and CDR2 YYDKDF (reference sequence). This CDR3 is built from 16 residues. The junction had 6 bases not matched to a gene; V was cut back by 1 base and J by 4 bases.

The chain recombines TRBV3-1 (or the pseudogene TRBV3-2) with TRBJ1-6, with D unresolved. Looked up from germline, CDR1 is LGHDT and CDR2 is YNNKEL (reference sequence). With 6 bases removed from V and 5 bases from J, the gap between germline ends came to 11 bases. The CDR3 has 14 amino acids. CDR3 sequence reads: CASREDTNNSPLHF. The DNA for the CDR3 is TGTGCCAGCAGAGAAGACACGAATAATTCACCCCTCCACTTT.

The V gene is TRBV4-3, the J gene TRBJ2-2; D unclear. The germline CDR1 and CDR2 sequences are LGHNA and YSLEER. The V end lost 0 bases, the J end lost 2 bases, and 7 bases lay between the germline ends. The length of the CDR3 is 15 residues. The CDR3 DNA reads as TGCGCCAGCAGCCAAGATCTCAGTAACACCGGGGAGCTGTTTTTT. Encoded protein: CASSQDLSNTGELFF.

The J gene is TRBJ1-2, the V gene TRBV18; TRBD1 matches 10 bases. V was pared by 3 bases and J by 2 bases, with 6 bases of the junction left unmatched. The CDR3 has 16 amino acids. Germline CDR1 is KGHSH and CDR2 is LQKENI. CDR3 sequence reads: CASSPKSGQGNYGYTF. For the CDR3, the DNA is TGTGCCAGCTCACCGAAGTCGGGACAGGGGAACTATGGCTACACCTTC.

This chain links TRBV9 with TRBJ2-5; 11 bases match TRBD1. This CDR3 contains 16 residues. J was trimmed by 5 bases and V by 0 bases; bases with no gene match: 6. Germline lookup yields CDR1 SGDLS and CDR2 YYNGEE. Here the CDR3 reads CASSVDLGTGGETQYF. The DNA of the CDR3 is TGTGCCAGCAGCGTAGACCTCGGGACAGGGGGGGAGACCCAGTACTTC.

This clone is a singleton in its sample. The chain carries TRBV6-4 and TRBJ2-3; possibly TRBD2 for D (5 bases). V shed 6 bases and J shed 4 bases, with 14 bases lying between them. CDR1 and CDR2 from the germline V gene are MRHNA and SNTAGT. The CDR3 runs to 14 residues. Here the CDR3 DNA reads TGTGCCAGCAGCCGGGAAAGGGAGTCAGATACGCAGTATTTT. Amino acids: CASSRERESDTQYF.

The V gene is TRBV28, the J gene TRBJ1-5; D remains ambiguous. Per germline, CDR1 MDHEN and CDR2 SYDVKM. V was shortened by 4 bases and J by 0 bases, with 10 bases between the two germline ends. The CDR3 is 15 residues long. CDR3 region: CASSSTLYSNQPQHF. CDR3 nucleotide sequence: TGTGCCAGCAGTTCGACACTGTATAGCAATCAGCCCCAGCATTTT.

This chain uses TRBV30 with TRBJ1-4; no reliable D call. Germline-derived CDR1 and CDR2 are GTSNPN and SVGIG (reference sequence). Trimming removed 1 base from V and 4 bases from J, with 13 bases in between. This CDR3 is 15 amino acids long. The CDR3 DNA sequence: TGTGCCTGGAGTGAGCAGGCAGCCTTTAATGAAAAACTGTTTTTT. It specifies CAWSEQAAFNEKLFF.

The chain recombines TRBV18 with TRBJ1-5; weak D call: TRBD1 (6 bases). The V end was cut by 4 bases, the J end by 5 bases, with 9 bases between. CDR1 KGHSH and CDR2 LQKENI come from the germline V gene. The CDR3 contains 13 residues. The CDR3 DNA follows: TGTGCCAGCTCACAGGGGGTTGATCAGCCCCAGCATTTT. Residues: CASSQGVDQPQHF.

This clone was picked up one time. V and J are TRBV24-1 and TRBJ2-2; TRBD2 matches at 10 bases. Trimming took 6 bases from V and 5 from J; bases not matched to a gene: 5. The CDR3 sequence is 15 residues long. The germline gives CDR1 KGHDR, CDR2 SFDVKD. This CDR3 reads CATSRQRGGTGELFF. As DNA, the CDR3 is TGTGCCACCAGTCGGCAGCGGGGGGGGACCGGGGAGCTGTTTTTT.

This chain's CDR3 is CASRPSGGVYEQYF. CDR3 coding DNA: TGCGCCAGCAGGCCTTCCGGGGGAGTCTACGAGCAGTACTTC. V gene TRBV4-1 combines with J gene TRBJ2-7, with D maybe TRBD2 (6 bases). The CDR3 covers 14 residues. V was trimmed by 6 bases and J by 3 bases, leaving 15 bases between them. Germline CDR1 reads MGHRA; CDR2 reads YSYEKL.

V gene TRBV19 combines with J gene TRBJ1-1; D might be TRBD1 (6 bases). CDR1 and CDR2 from the germline V gene are LNHDA and SQIVND (reference sequence). This CDR3 comprises 13 residues. V shed 6 bases and J shed 0 bases, with 8 bases lying between them. The CDR3 loop is CASRTGMNTEAFF. In DNA form, the CDR3 reads TGTGCCAGTAGAACAGGGATGAACACTGAAGCTTTCTTT.

This clone showed up just a few times. The chain employs TRBV4-2 and TRBJ1-2; D unclear. With 0 bases removed from V and 8 bases from J, the gap between germline ends came to 16 bases. The length of the CDR3 is 15 residues. Germline V lookup: CDR1 LGHNA, CDR2 YNFKEQ. The CDR3, as DNA: TGTGCCAGCAGCCAAGACCTGATTAGGAGTCAGGGCTACACCTTC. Translated: CASSQDLIRSQGYTF.

This chain links TRBV28 with TRBJ2-2, with 8 positions matching TRBD2. The CDR3 is 19 residues long. Germline V lookup: CDR1 MDHEN, CDR2 SYDVKM. Unmatched junction bases numbered 13, after V lost 4 bases and J lost 0 bases. The CDR3 protein is CASSSKSLAAKTNTGELFF. Written as DNA, the CDR3 is TGTGCCAGCAGTTCCAAGTCACTAGCGGCCAAAACGAACACCGGGGAGCTGTTTTTT.

This chain joins TRBV7-3 and TRBJ1-5; tentative D call: TRBD1 (6 bases). There are 17 residues in the CDR3. The V and J ends lost 5 bases and 3 bases respectively, with 20 bases between them. CDR1 is SGHTA, CDR2 FQGTGA, per germline. CDR3 nucleotides: TGTGCCAGCAGCCTGAAACCGAGACAGGCCGACAATCAGCCCCAGCATTTT. Amino acids: CASSLKPRQADNQPQHF.

CDR3: CASTKSRAYNSPLHF. The DNA for the CDR3 is TGTGCCAGCACTAAATCCCGCGCCTATAATTCACCCCTCCACTTT. The V call is TRBV2, the J call TRBJ1-6; D gene ambiguous. Germline V lookup: CDR1 SNHLY, CDR2 FYNNEI. The CDR3 loop spans 15 amino acids. The V end was cut by 7 bases, the J end by 2 bases, with 12 bases between. Complete variable domain (other parts from reference TRBV2 and TRBJ1-6): EPEVTQTPSHQVTQMGQEVILRCVPISNHLYFYWYRQILGQKVEFLVSFYNNEISEKSEIFDDQFSVERPDGSNFTLKIRSTKLEDSAMYFCASTKSRAYNSPLHFGNGTRLTVT.

This clone was recorded a few times. The chain joins TRBV30 to TRBJ1-2; 9 bases map to TRBD1. The junction had 4 bases not matched to a gene; V was cut back by 1 base and J by 1 base. Per germline, CDR1 GTSNPN and CDR2 SVGIG (reference sequence). The CDR3 spans 15 residues. The CDR3 DNA sequence: TGTGCCTGGAGTGGTGCGGACAGGGGTAACTATGGCTACACCTTC. Translation gives CAWSGADRGNYGYTF.

J is TRBJ1-5 and V is TRBV19, with 7 bases lining up with TRBD1. The J segment lost 7 bases and the V segment lost 6 bases, leaving 18 bases of the junction unmatched. CDR1 is LNHDA, CDR2 SQIVND, per germline (reference sequence). The CDR3 is 17 amino acids. This CDR3 is CASSVPLDRVREQPQHF. DNA of the CDR3: TGTGCCAGTAGCGTCCCCCTCGACAGGGTGAGGGAACAGCCCCAGCATTTT.

The J gene is TRBJ2-2, the V gene TRBV5-1, with 7 bases matching TRBD1. CDR1 is SGHRS and CDR2 is YFSETQ in the germline V gene. Trimming took 6 bases from V and 5 from J; bases not matched to a gene: 7. The CDR3 contains 14 residues. The CDR3 bases are TGCGCCAGCACTCGACAGGGTAATACCGGGGAGCTGTTTTTT. Its translation is CASTRQGNTGELFF.

J is TRBJ2-2 and V is TRBV7-8; D gene uncertain. The CDR3 spans 11 residues. Germline assignment: CDR1 SGHVS and CDR2 FQNEAQ. V lost 5 bases, J lost 7 bases, and 5 bases lay in between. CDR3 in amino acids: CASSAYGELFF. CDR3 sequence (DNA): TGTGCCAGCAGCGCCTACGGGGAGCTGTTTTTT.

This chain joins TRBV2 and TRBJ1-2, with D perhaps matching TRBD1 (6 bases). V lost 5 bases and J 8 bases, leaving 15 bases between the germline ends. The germline V gene has CDR1 SNHLY and CDR2 FYNNEI. The CDR3 totals 13 residues. The CDR3 DNA is TGTGCCAGCAGTTCCACAGGGAATGACGGCTACACCTTC. Protein product: CASSSTGNDGYTF.

The gene calls are TRBV28 and TRBJ1-5, with D uncertain. From germline, CDR1 is MDHEN and CDR2 SYDVKM. CDR3 length: 14 amino acids. Trimming removed 1 base at V and 4 bases at J, with 8 bases between. The CDR3 bases are TGTGCCAGCAGTTTATCGAGGAGGAATCAGCCCCAGCATTTT. It is translated as CASSLSRRNQPQHF.

The chain recombines TRBV6-5 with TRBJ2-3, with 7 bases matching TRBD2. V lost 0 bases and J lost 4; bases outside the gene matches: 4. The CDR3 runs to 15 residues. CDR1 is MNHEY and CDR2 is SVGAGI in the germline V gene. CDR3 nucleotides: TGTGCCAGCAGTTACTCATCAGGGAGGGCAGATACGCAGTATTTT. Its protein is CASSYSSGRADTQYF.

This CDR3 reads CASSRDINSPLHF. CDR3 coding DNA: TGTGCCAGTTCCAGGGACATAAATTCACCCCTCCACTTT. J is TRBJ1-6 and V is TRBV6-5; possible D gene TRBD1, 6 bases. Germline CDR1 MNHEY, CDR2 SVGAGI. The germline V and J ends were trimmed by 9 bases and 7 bases, with 13 bases remaining between them. This CDR3 comprises 13 residues.